Listed here are 13 T cell receptor beta chains from one sample, sequenced in a study of blood T cell repertoires in COVID-19. The repertoire was sequenced with immunoSEQ multiplex PCR; TCRdb's copy has only in-frame clones and lacks some. Here the sample spans some 400,000 clones, around 87% being singletons. The sequencing sample was made of peripheral blood. These receptors all stem from a woman in her 30s with COVID-19, enrolled during active disease.

V gene TRBV7-3 combines with J gene TRBJ2-3, with unresolved D. CDR1 and CDR2 from the germline V gene are SGHTA and FQGTGA. The CDR3 length is 15 residues. V shed 2 bases and J shed 4 bases, with 13 bases lying between them. The CDR3 DNA follows: TGTGCCAGCAGCTTACAGGCAGGTTCGGCAGATACGCAGTATTTT. This codes for CASSLQAGSADTQYF. Supplemented by reference TRBV7-3 and TRBJ2-3, the full variable domain reads GAGVSQTPSNKVTEKGKYVELRCDPISGHTALYWYRQSLGQGPEFLIYFQGTGAADDSGLPNDRFFAVRPEGSVSTLKIQRTERGDSAVYLCASSLQAGSADTQYFGPGTRLTVL.

The chain recombines TRBV11-2 with TRBJ2-4; D is uncertain. This CDR3 region has 12 residues. Trimming removed 3 bases at V and 3 bases at J, with 3 bases between. CDR1 is SGHAT, CDR2 FQNNGV, per germline. CDR3 residues: CASSFSKNIQYF. In DNA, the CDR3 is TGTGCCAGCAGCTTTAGCAAAAACATTCAGTACTTC.

The rearrangement joins TRBV18 to TRBJ1-1; D is perhaps TRBD1 (5 bases). The length of the CDR3 is 16 residues. V was cut by 2 bases and J by 1 base, with 14 bases left in between. Germline V CDR1 and CDR2: KGHSH, LQKENI. Here the CDR3 reads CASSPISGGGNTEAFF. The CDR3 DNA is TGTGCCAGCTCACCAATTTCCGGGGGAGGGAACACTGAAGCTTTCTTT. The entire variable domain, with the rest obtained from reference TRBV18 and TRBJ1-1, is as follows: NAGVMQNPRHLVRRRGQEARLRCSPMKGHSHVYWYRQLPEEGLKFMVYLQKENIIDESGMPKERFSAEFPKEGPSILRIQQVVRGDSAAYFCASSPISGGGNTEAFFGQGTRLTVV.

The chain couples TRBV7-2 to TRBJ2-2; 9 positions match TRBD2. Trimming took 1 base from V and 7 from J; bases not matched to a gene: 7. Germline CDR1 and CDR2: SGHTA and FQGNSA. CDR3 length equals 16 residues. CDR3 nucleotide sequence: TGTGCCAGCAGCTTAGAGCCTAGCGGGACCAACGGGGAGCTGTTTTTT. Amino acids: CASSLEPSGTNGELFF.

Here the CDR3 reads CASSAAGDTQYF. The CDR3 nucleotides read TGTGCCAGCAGCGCGGCAGGGGATACGCAGTATTTT. V gene TRBV9 combines with J gene TRBJ2-3; D might be TRBD1 (5 bases). The germline gives CDR1 SGDLS, CDR2 YYNGEE. Trimming took off 3 bases at V and 6 bases at J, with 8 bases between the two ends. This CDR3 contains 12 residues.

The V call is TRBV27, the J call TRBJ1-5; 7 bases match TRBD1. Germline values: CDR1 MNHEY, CDR2 SMNVEV (reference sequence). After removal of 7 bases from V and 3 bases from J, the junction contained 3 bases not matched to a gene. This CDR3 has 13 amino acids. The CDR3 DNA reads TGTGCCAGCAAAGGGACAGTCAATCAGCCCCAGCATTTT. It yields the protein CASKGTVNQPQHF.

This clone was recorded once. The chain employs TRBV6-5 and TRBJ1-2; D unresolved. The CDR3 runs 14 residues. Germline CDR1 and CDR2: MNHEY and SVGAGI. Trimming pared 5 bases from V and 1 base from J, leaving 11 bases between. CDR3: CASSLSTFNYGYTF. For the CDR3, the DNA is TGTGCCAGCAGTCTGAGCACTTTTAACTATGGCTACACCTTC.

This chain connects TRBV3-1 (or the pseudogene TRBV3-2) to TRBJ2-2; 11 nucleotides line up with TRBD2. CDR1 and CDR2 (germline): LGHDT, YNNKEL (reference sequence). This CDR3 has 18 amino acids. The V segment lost 0 bases and the J segment 4 bases; nucleotides outside the gene matches: 7. The chain's CDR3 is CASSQEIGLAGGTGELFF. Written as DNA, the CDR3 is TGTGCCAGCAGCCAAGAGATAGGGCTAGCGGGAGGCACCGGGGAGCTGTTTTTT.

This chain joins TRBV27 and TRBJ2-7, with 7 bases matching TRBD1. CDR1 MNHEY and CDR2 SMNVEV come from the germline V gene (reference sequence). Trimming removed 3 bases from V and 2 bases from J; junction bases left unmatched: 1. The CDR3 loop spans 13 amino acids. The CDR3 DNA reads as TGTGCCAGCAGTTTTAGGGGGCCCTACGAGCAGTACTTC. Translating it yields CASSFRGPYEQYF.

This clone was seen once. This chain uses TRBV2 with TRBJ2-7; 7 bases line up with TRBD1. Germline CDR1 SNHLY, CDR2 FYNNEI. J gave up 6 bases and V 6 bases, and 8 bases lay outside the gene matches. The CDR3 runs to 13 residues. CDR3 amino acids: CASRVGTEGEQYF. The DNA for the CDR3 is TGTGCCAGCAGAGTCGGGACAGAAGGCGAGCAGTACTTC.

The rearrangement uses TRBV3-1 (or the pseudogene TRBV3-2) and TRBJ2-1; 8 bases agree with TRBD2. Trimming cost V 4 bases and J 6 bases; bases outside gene matches: 11. This CDR3 contains 16 residues. Germline V gene sequence: CDR1 LGHDT, CDR2 YNNKEL (reference sequence). The CDR3 DNA reads as TGTGCCAGCAGCCGGACCCCGGGACTAGGAGGCAATGAGCAGTTCTTC. Its protein product is CASSRTPGLGGNEQFF.

This sequence joins TRBV4-1 and TRBJ1-5, with D unclear. Germline CDR1 is MGHRA and CDR2 is YSYEKL. V was clipped by 1 base and J by 0 bases, with 10 bases between them. The CDR3 runs to 16 residues. The CDR3 DNA is TGCGCCAGCAGCCAAGTTGAGACAAATAGCAATCAGCCCCAGCATTTT. Protein: CASSQVETNSNQPQHF.

This chain links TRBV14 with TRBJ1-3; unclear D gene. CDR3 size: 12 residues. The germline V and J ends were trimmed by 7 bases and 6 bases, with 10 bases remaining between them. Per the germline V gene, CDR1 is SGHDN and CDR2 is FVKESK. Here the CDR3 DNA reads TGTGCCAGCAACAGACACTTAAACACCATATATTTT. It is translated as CASNRHLNTIYF.